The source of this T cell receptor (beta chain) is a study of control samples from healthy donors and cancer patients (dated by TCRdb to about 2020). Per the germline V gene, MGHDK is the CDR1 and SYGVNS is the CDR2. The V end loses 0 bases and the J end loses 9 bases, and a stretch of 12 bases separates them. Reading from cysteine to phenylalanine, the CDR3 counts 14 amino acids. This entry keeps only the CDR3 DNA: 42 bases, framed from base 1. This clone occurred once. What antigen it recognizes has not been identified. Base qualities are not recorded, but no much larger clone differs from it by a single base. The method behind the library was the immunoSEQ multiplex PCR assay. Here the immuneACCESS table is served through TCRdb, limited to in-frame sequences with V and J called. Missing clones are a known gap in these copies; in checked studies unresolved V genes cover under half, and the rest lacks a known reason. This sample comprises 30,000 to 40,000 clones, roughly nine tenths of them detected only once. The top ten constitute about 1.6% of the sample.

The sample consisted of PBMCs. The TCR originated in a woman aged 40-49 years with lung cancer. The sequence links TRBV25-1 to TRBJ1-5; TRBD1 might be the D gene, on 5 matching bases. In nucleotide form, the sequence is TGTGCCAGCAGTGAATATGGGGGGGGGAGGCCCCAGCATTTT. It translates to CASSEYGGGRPQHF.